This entry is about one T cell receptor (beta chain). The specificity of this receptor is unknown. It has no much larger one-base neighbor in the sample; base qualities were not kept. This specimen comes from a study of blood T cell repertoires in COVID-19 (dated by TCRdb to the early 2020s). Broadly, across the study: Samples from collaborators originated in the United States, Italy and Spain and spanned both the acute and convalescent phases of COVID-19. Subjects who had been exposed to COVID-19, were actively infected with it, or had recovered from it provided the deeply sampled blood TCRbeta repertoires that made up the dataset. The repertoires were released in a freely available public database meant as a resource for research on the immune response to SARS-CoV-2. A de-identified subject ID, COVID-19 status, age in years and sex were almost always included in the sample metadata. Samples were obtained from the ongoing ImmuneRACE study (first 160 participants) and from over 1,000 subjects provided by 6 global collaborators. Where HLA class I and class II types were available, the types were taken from metadata supplied by the sample provider, not from assay-based typing. The material from the prospective study consisted of cDNA or gDNA derived from T cells, B-cell-depleted T cells, or PBMCs. Beyond this particular receptor, the publication reports: The quantity of clinical and demographic metadata differed by source and by participant and was supplied without curation.

Participants in the prospective study were enrolled through a virtual design, were aged roughly 18 to 90 years, and lived in 24 United States geographic areas. In the prospective study, cohorts were assigned on the basis of participant-reported clinical history obtained from a screening survey and a study questionnaire. A participant counted as exposed if, within 2 weeks of entering the study, that participant had been in contact with someone who had a PCR-confirmed or clinician-diagnosed COVID-19 case. Mobile phlebotomists in the prospective study collected whole blood, serum and a nasopharyngeal or oropharyngeal swab from every participant. Additional blood draws and questionnaires over an approximately two-month period could optionally be provided by prospective study participants. Blood samples from the prospective study were shipped frozen or at room temperature prior to DNA extraction. The immunoSEQ Assay, a bias-controlled multiplex PCR, was used to amplify TCRbeta CDR3 regions from genomic DNA. From the authors' description of their analysis: Within the assay, amplification of reference gene primers was used to estimate how many nucleated cells each sample contained. To quantify the absolute abundance of each unique TCRbeta CDR3 rearrangement, sequence reads were collapsed and filtered. For each sample, productive Simpson clonality was calculated as the square root of Simpson's diversity index across productive rearrangements. What TCRdb holds here is the immuneACCESS table cut down to in-frame rearrangements. Part of the clones is not present; checked against another copy, under half of the missing clones reflect an unresolved V gene, and the others are unexplained. The V and J calls and clone size are taken from that table; D and trimming were inferred from the DNA. This sample comprises under 450,000 clones, just over 90% of them detected only once. The top ten clones comprise 0.86% of the sample.

The specimen sequenced was PBMCs or T cells enriched from blood (not recorded which). This receptor was identified in a woman aged 40-49 years who had been exposed to COVID-19.

This receptor carries the CDR3 CSASHVAGGPKEQYF. The nucleotide sequence is TGCAGTGCTAGTCATGTGGCGGGGGGGCCGAAGGAGCAGTACTTC. The chain is assembled from TRBV20-1 and TRBJ2-7; a stretch of 9 junction bases matches TRBD2. CDR1 and CDR2 are drawn from the germline V gene (reference sequence): DFQATT, SNEGSKA. From cysteine to phenylalanine, the CDR3 is 15 amino acids long. Only the CDR3 portion is preserved as DNA: 45 bases, with reading frame beginning at the first base. Compared with germline, V lacks 3 bases and J lacks 7 bases; bases without a gene match: 13.